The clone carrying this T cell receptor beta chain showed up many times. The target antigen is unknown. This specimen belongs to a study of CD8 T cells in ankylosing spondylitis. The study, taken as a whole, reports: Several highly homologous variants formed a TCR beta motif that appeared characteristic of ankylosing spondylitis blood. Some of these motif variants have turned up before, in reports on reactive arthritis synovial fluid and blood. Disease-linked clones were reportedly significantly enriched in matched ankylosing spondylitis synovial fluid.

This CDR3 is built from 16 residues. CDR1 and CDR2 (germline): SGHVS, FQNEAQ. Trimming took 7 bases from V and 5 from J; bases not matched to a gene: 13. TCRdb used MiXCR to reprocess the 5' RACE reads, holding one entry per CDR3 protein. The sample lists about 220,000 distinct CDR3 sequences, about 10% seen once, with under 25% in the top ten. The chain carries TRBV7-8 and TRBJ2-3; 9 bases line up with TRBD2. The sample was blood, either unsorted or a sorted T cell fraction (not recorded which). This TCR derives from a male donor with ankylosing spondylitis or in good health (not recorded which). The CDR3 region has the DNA TGTGCCAGCACCTCAACTCGGTCTAGCGGGGAAGATACGCAGTATTTT. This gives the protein CASTSTRSSGEDTQYF.